What follows are 7 T cell receptor beta chains derived from one specimen sequenced in a study of CD8 T cells in Susac syndrome. Random hexamers were used to reverse transcribe an amount of roughly 0.45 to 1 ug RNA. TCRdb reanalysed the immunoSEQ multiplex PCR reads using MiXCR and keeps one entry per CDR3 protein. In the table there are about 19,000 distinct CDR3 sequences, roughly 96% of which are singletons. Sequences were obtained from CD8+ T cells from PBMCs. The receptors derive from a human donor in good health.

The chain has TRBV11-2 and TRBJ2-3; tentative D call: TRBD2 (6 bases). Trimming cost V 1 base and J 4 bases, with 9 bases left between them. CDR1 and CDR2 (germline): SGHAT, FQNNGV. This CDR3 comprises 14 residues. The CDR3 protein is CASSLASGADTQYF. DNA for the CDR3: TGTGCCAGCAGCTTAGCATCGGGAGCAGATACGCAGTATTTT.

The chain uses TRBV28 and TRBJ2-7, with D possibly matching TRBD2 (6 bases). The CDR3 is made up of 16 amino acids. The germline V gene encodes CDR1 MDHEN and CDR2 SYDVKM. V was cut by 2 bases and J by 2 bases, with 16 bases left in between. In nucleotides, the CDR3 is TGTGCCAGCAGTTTACCCTTGGGAGGCCCTCCCTACGAGCAGTACTTC. Amino acids: CASSLPLGGPPYEQYF.

The chain is built from TRBV27 and TRBJ2-7; 7 nucleotides align to TRBD1. With V trimmed by 6 bases and J by 5 bases, 13 bases remained unmatched. The CDR3 consists of 15 residues. The germline CDR1 and CDR2 sequences are MNHEY and SMNVEV (reference sequence). DNA of the CDR3: TGTGCCAGCAGAGCCGGACCAGGGGGTTCGGACGAGCAGTACGTC. Translation: CASRAGPGGSDEQYV.

The chain has TRBV5-1 and TRBJ2-7, with a possible D match to TRBD1 (8 bases). V was shortened by 4 bases and J by 3 bases, with 32 bases between the two germline ends. Germline CDR1 SGHRS, CDR2 YFSETQ. The CDR3 covers 20 residues. The CDR3 DNA sequence: TGCGCCAGCAGCCCATCCAAAGCGGGACAGGTAATGAATTCGGGCTACGAGCAGTACTTC. Encoded protein: CASSPSKAGQVMNSGYEQYF.

Comment on this clonotype: A read error may account for a junction end that differs from germline. The chain combines TRBV7-7 with TRBJ2-5, with D maybe TRBD2 (6 bases). Looked up from germline, CDR1 is SSHAT and CDR2 is FNYEAQ (reference sequence). There are 14 residues in the CDR3. As DNA, the CDR3 is TGTGCTAGCAGCTTAGGAGGGGCGTCGGAGACCCAGTACTTC. It yields the protein CASSLGGASETQYF. Full variable domain (rest looked up from reference TRBV7-7 and TRBJ2-5): GAGVSQSPRYKVTKRGQDVTLRCDPISSHATLYWYQQALGQGPEFLTYFNYEAQPDKSGLPSDRFSAERPEGSISTLTIQRTEQRDSAMYRCASSLGGASETQYFGPGTRLLVL.

The gene calls are TRBV2 and TRBJ2-2; 10 nucleotides align to TRBD2. The CDR3 spans 18 residues. Unmatched junction bases numbered 16, after V lost 6 bases and J lost 6 bases. Germline V gene lookup returns CDR1 SNHLY and CDR2 FYNNEI. The DNA for the CDR3 is TGTGCCAGCAGGGCGAAGCTAGCGGGAGCATTCCGGCCCGGGGAGCTGTTTTTT. Translating it yields CASRAKLAGAFRPGELFF.

The J gene is TRBJ2-1, the V gene TRBV6-2 or TRBV6-3, with TRBD2 identical over 7 bases. Germline-derived CDR1 and CDR2 are MNHEY and SVGEGT. The CDR3 runs to 16 residues. The ends lost 2 bases at V and 7 bases at J; junction bases unmatched: 11. CDR3 in amino acids: CASSYDGEGVGNEQFF. CDR3 in DNA: TGTGCCAGCAGTTACGACGGGGAGGGCGTGGGAAATGAGCAGTTCTTC.